These 9 T cell receptor beta chains share one sample of origin, sequenced in a study of control samples from healthy donors and cancer patients (dated by TCRdb to about 2020). Libraries were made using the immunoSEQ multiplex PCR assay. As stored in TCRdb, this immuneACCESS dataset retains in-frame rearrangements with V and J assigned. A fraction of the clones does not appear; measured against another copy, unresolved V genes explain less than half of the discrepancy, and the remainder lacks a known reason. The sample table lists about 130,000 clones, approximately 94% of them with a count of one. The ten largest clones take up 1.7% of the sample. The sequenced sample consisted of PBMCs. These receptors were taken from a man in his fifties with head and neck cancer.

The chain links TRBV6-5 to TRBJ2-1, with D hard to call. V dropped 0 bases and J dropped 6 bases, with 6 bases sitting between them. This CDR3 contains 13 residues. Germline CDR1 MNHEY, CDR2 SVGAGI. CDR3 coding DNA: TGTGCCAGCAGTTACTCTGTGAGCAATGAGCAGTTCTTC. Its translation: CASSYSVSNEQFF.

V and J are TRBV9 and TRBJ2-1; tentative D call: TRBD1 (5 bases). The CDR3 covers 16 residues. CDR1 and CDR2 from the germline V gene are SGDLS and YYNGEE. Trimming took off 3 bases at V and 7 bases at J, with 20 bases between the two ends. The CDR3 loop is CASSAGIGPGLNEQFF. The CDR3, as DNA: TGTGCCAGCAGCGCGGGCATAGGGCCAGGGTTAAATGAGCAGTTCTTC.

V and J are TRBV9 and TRBJ2-2; D may be TRBD2 (6 bases). Germline V gives CDR1 SGDLS, CDR2 YYNGEE. Trimming removed 0 bases from V and 1 base from J, with 7 bases in between. The CDR3 contains 15 residues. The CDR3 coding sequence is TGTGCCAGCAGCGTAGTGCGGGGGAACACCGGGGAGCTGTTTTTT. This encodes CASSVVRGNTGELFF.

The chain couples TRBV5-1 to TRBJ1-1; D is unclear. V shed 4 bases and J shed 4 bases, with 14 bases lying between them. There are 14 residues in the CDR3. Germline loops: CDR1 SGHRS, CDR2 YFSETQ. The CDR3 reads CASSPFAGGTEAFF. The DNA for the CDR3 is TGCGCCAGCAGCCCATTCGCAGGAGGCACTGAAGCTTTCTTT.

A few counts support this clone. The chain employs TRBV30 and TRBJ2-7, with 7 positions matching TRBD1. V shed 5 bases and J 7 bases; nucleotides not matched to a gene: 8. The CDR3 is 12 residues long. CDR1 is GTSNPN, CDR2 SVGIG, per germline (reference sequence). CDR3 in amino acids: CAWETGWREQYF. The DNA for the CDR3 is TGTGCCTGGGAGACAGGGTGGAGGGAGCAGTACTTC.

The chain uses TRBV3-1 (or the pseudogene TRBV3-2) and TRBJ1-5; D ambiguous. There are 15 residues in the CDR3. Germline lookup yields CDR1 LGHDT and CDR2 YNNKEL (reference sequence). Trimming left V 0 bases short and J 0 bases short, with 6 bases between. CDR3 sequence reads: CASSQDSYSNQPQHF. CDR3 in DNA: TGTGCCAGCAGCCAAGACAGTTATAGCAATCAGCCCCAGCATTTT.

The chain employs TRBV4-3 and TRBJ2-3; TRBD2 matches at 9 bases. Germline V gene sequence: CDR1 LGHNA, CDR2 YSLEER. This CDR3 is 17 amino acids long. Trimming cost V 0 bases and J 1 base; bases outside gene matches: 5. CDR3 sequence reads: CASSQDGASGGTDTQYF. The CDR3 bases are TGCGCCAGCAGCCAAGACGGGGCTAGCGGGGGCACAGATACGCAGTATTTT.

The sample holds one count of this clone. This chain uses TRBV4-3 with TRBJ1-3; D ambiguous. The CDR3 has 14 residues. The V end was cut by 1 base, the J end by 8 bases, with 12 bases between. The germline CDR1 and CDR2 sequences are LGHNA and YSLEER. The CDR3 loop reads CASSQAFRGDTIYF. The DNA for the CDR3 is TGCGCCAGCAGCCAAGCGTTCCGCGGTGACACCATATATTTT.

The rearrangement joins TRBV6-5 to TRBJ2-7; a possible D gene is TRBD1 (6 bases). Germline-derived CDR1 and CDR2 are MNHEY and SVGAGI. V was shortened by 6 bases and J by 1 base, with 13 bases between the two germline ends. The CDR3 contains 14 residues. CDR3 amino acids: CASRLTGQSYEQYF. The CDR3 DNA reads TGTGCCAGCAGGTTGACAGGCCAATCCTACGAGCAGTACTTC.